Given below is one T cell receptor beta chain in context. The germline V and J ends were trimmed by 6 bases and 7 bases, with 10 bases remaining between them. The CDR3 contains 13 residues. Germline assignment: CDR1 LGHDT and CDR2 YNNKEL (reference sequence). Per the authors' pipeline: Reference gene primer amplification gave estimated nucleated cell counts. TCRdb keeps only in-frame clones here, not all; method: immunoSEQ multiplex PCR. V, J and clone size are those of that table, while D and trimming were read from the DNA. Of roughly 230,000 clones in the sample, more than 80% are singletons; the top ten hold around 6%. The data derive from a study of blood T cell repertoires in COVID-19. The wider study: Sites in the United States, Italy and Spain provided acute and convalescent COVID-19 samples. Nucleic acid was either cDNA or gDNA, and it came from T cells, B-cell-depleted T cells, or PBMCs.

V usage is TRBV3-1 (or the pseudogene TRBV3-2) and J usage is TRBJ1-6; no firm D call. The clonotype originates from a human donor in a cohort sampled during active COVID-19. Sequences were obtained from peripheral blood. Here the CDR3 reads CASSHRENSPLHF. CDR3 nucleotides: TGTGCCAGCAGTCATCGAGAGAATTCACCCCTCCACTTT.